These 8 T cell receptor beta chains came from one sample sequenced in a study of T cells after yellow fever vaccination. TCRdb independently ran MiXCR on the 5' RACE reads; one entry per CDR3 protein. The table shows 250,000 or so distinct CDR3 sequences, with about 7% occurring only once. Sequenced material: CD4+ T cells sorted from PBMCs, taken 15 days after the yellow fever booster vaccination. The receptors were sampled from a man aged 25-40 years who received the YFV17D yellow fever vaccine.

This clonotype was counted only a few times. The gene calls are TRBV12-3 or TRBV12-4 and TRBJ2-6; no clear D. This CDR3 has 14 amino acids. Trimming cost V 2 bases and J 5 bases, with 7 bases left between them. The CDR3 nucleotides are TGTGCCAGCAGTTTAAGCAATAGGGCCAACGTCCTGACTTTC. Translating it yields CASSLSNRANVLTF.

This clonotype turned up a few times. V and J are TRBV11-2 and TRBJ2-6; D remains unclear. Trimming took 5 bases from V and 0 from J, leaving 5 bases between them. In germline, CDR1 is SGHAT, CDR2 FQNNGV. The CDR3 runs 14 residues. DNA for the CDR3: TGTGCCAGCAGCCAGCGCTCTGGGGCCAACGTCCTGACTTTC. Translating it yields CASSQRSGANVLTF.

The sample holds many counts of this clonotype. V usage is TRBV7-2 and J usage is TRBJ2-3; possible D gene TRBD2, 6 bases. Germline-derived CDR1 and CDR2 are SGHTA and FQGNSA. V shed 5 bases and J shed 5 bases, with 14 bases lying between them. The CDR3 is 14 residues long. The CDR3 reads CASSKGTPGDTQYF. CDR3 coding DNA: TGTGCCAGCAGCAAAGGGACTCCGGGAGATACGCAGTATTTT.

The table lists this clonotype with many counts. CDR3 sequence: CSARRGDRTGNGDTEAFF. The CDR3 DNA sequence: TGCAGTGCTAGACGGGGGGATCGGACGGGAAATGGGGACACTGAAGCTTTCTTT. V and J are TRBV20-1 and TRBJ1-1, with D possibly TRBD1 on 5 matching bases. Trimming took 2 bases from V and 3 from J, leaving 25 bases between them. Germline CDR1 reads DFQATT; CDR2 reads SNEGSKA (reference sequence). The CDR3 sequence is 18 residues long.

This clonotype was observed a handful of times. V is TRBV7-9 and J is TRBJ2-1; no definite D call. Trimming removed 5 bases from V and 8 bases from J, with 16 bases in between. The CDR3 consists of 14 residues. Germline V lookup: CDR1 SEHNR, CDR2 FQNEAQ (reference sequence). CDR3 sequence (DNA): TGTGCCAGCAGCCAGGACGCGCTGTGGTATGAGCAGTTCTTC. It specifies CASSQDALWYEQFF.

The chain has TRBV4-3 and TRBJ1-2; D uncertain. V shed 1 base and J shed 4 bases, with 13 bases lying between them. This CDR3 region has 15 residues. Germline values: CDR1 LGHNA, CDR2 YSLEER. CDR3 nucleotide sequence: TGCGCCAGCAGCCAAGTAGAAGGCCAGTCCTATGGCTACACCTTC. This sequence encodes CASSQVEGQSYGYTF.

This chain links TRBV11-1 with TRBJ1-5, with D uncertain. V was cut by 5 bases and J by 0 bases, with 20 bases left in between. Germline values: CDR1 SGHAT, CDR2 FQDESV (reference sequence). The CDR3 runs 18 residues. The CDR3 DNA reads TGTGCCAGCAGCCCAGCCTTCTATAGTCTCTCTAGCAATCAGCCCCAGCATTTT. Its translation is CASSPAFYSLSSNQPQHF. Supplemented by reference TRBV11-1 and TRBJ1-5, the full variable domain reads EAEVAQSPRYKITEKSQAVAFWCDPISGHATLYWYRQILGQGPELLVQFQDESVVDDSQLPKDRFSAERLKGVDSTLKIQPAELGDSAMYLCASSPAFYSLSSNQPQHFGDGTRLSIL.

This chain joins TRBV7-9 and TRBJ2-4; D possibly corresponds to TRBD1 (7 bases). V lost 0 bases and J 0 bases, leaving 12 bases between the germline ends. The CDR3 is made up of 17 amino acids. Germline CDR1 and CDR2: SEHNR and FQNEAQ (reference sequence). The CDR3 nucleotides read TGTGCCAGCAGCTTAGCGGCCCAGGGGGGAGCCAAAAACATTCAGTACTTC. Its translation is CASSLAAQGGAKNIQYF.